A single sample gave rise to the 5 T cell receptor beta chains below, sequenced in a study of PD-1 blockade in classical Hodgkin lymphoma. Patients all relapsed after autologous stem cell transplantation, and there was variation in brentuximab vedotin exposure. Here immunoSEQ multiplex PCR was the method, and the copy in TCRdb shows in-frame clones only, minus some. This sample carries about 94,000 clones, 89% of them seen once, and the ten largest clones take about 11%. This specimen consisted of peripheral blood mononuclear cells (PBMCs), obtained before the second cycle of nivolumab. All receptors come from a human donor with classical Hodgkin lymphoma.

CDR3 bases: TGTGCCTGGAGTGGGGGACAGCTATTCTCCTACGAGCAGTACTTC. Translating gives CAWSGGQLFSYEQYF. The chain is built from TRBV30 and TRBJ2-7, with 7 bases that match TRBD1. CDR1 GTSNPN and CDR2 SVGIG come from the germline V gene (reference sequence). This CDR3 is 15 amino acids long. The V segment lost 1 base and the J segment 0 bases; nucleotides outside the gene matches: 6.

The chain is built from TRBV28 and TRBJ2-7, with 9 bases aligning to TRBD1. Per the germline V gene, CDR1 is MDHEN and CDR2 is SYDVKM. The CDR3 contains 13 residues. V was clipped by 6 bases and J by 7 bases; unmatched bases: 7. Here the CDR3 DNA reads TGTGCCAGCAGAGCCGGGACAGGGTGGGAGCAGTACTTC. Translated, it gives CASRAGTGWEQYF.

Written as DNA, the CDR3 is TGTGCCAGCAGCTTAGAACACCAGGGAACTGAGCAGTTCTTC. Its translation: CASSLEHQGTEQFF. The V and J genes are TRBV11-2 and TRBJ2-1; D perhaps matches TRBD1 (5 bases). CDR3 length: 14 amino acids. V was cut by 0 bases and J by 9 bases, with 12 bases left in between. CDR1 is SGHAT, CDR2 FQNNGV, per germline.

V is TRBV5-4 and J is TRBJ1-2; the match to TRBD1 covers 12 bases. CDR1 and CDR2 (germline): SGHNT, YYREEE (reference sequence). V shed 4 bases and J 7 bases; nucleotides not matched to a gene: 5. The CDR3 contains 14 residues. In DNA, the CDR3 is TGTGCCAGCAGCCGGGGACAGGGGGCGCTTGGCTACACCTTC. Residues: CASSRGQGALGYTF. Supplemented by reference TRBV5-4 and TRBJ1-2, the full variable domain reads ETGVTQSPTHLIKTRGQQVTLRCSSQSGHNTVSWYQQALGQGPQFIFQYYREEENGRGNFPPRFSGLQFPNYSSELNVNALELDDSALYLCASSRGQGALGYTFGSGTRLTVV.

The rearrangement joins TRBV4-1 to TRBJ1-1; D is uncertain. The CDR3 runs to 16 residues. Germline values: CDR1 MGHRA, CDR2 YSYEKL. The V end lost 2 bases, the J end lost 1 base, and 14 bases lay between the germline ends. In DNA, the CDR3 is TGCGCCAGCAGCCAACGACACCCCCTTGGGAACACTGAAGCTTTCTTT. Its translation: CASSQRHPLGNTEAFF.